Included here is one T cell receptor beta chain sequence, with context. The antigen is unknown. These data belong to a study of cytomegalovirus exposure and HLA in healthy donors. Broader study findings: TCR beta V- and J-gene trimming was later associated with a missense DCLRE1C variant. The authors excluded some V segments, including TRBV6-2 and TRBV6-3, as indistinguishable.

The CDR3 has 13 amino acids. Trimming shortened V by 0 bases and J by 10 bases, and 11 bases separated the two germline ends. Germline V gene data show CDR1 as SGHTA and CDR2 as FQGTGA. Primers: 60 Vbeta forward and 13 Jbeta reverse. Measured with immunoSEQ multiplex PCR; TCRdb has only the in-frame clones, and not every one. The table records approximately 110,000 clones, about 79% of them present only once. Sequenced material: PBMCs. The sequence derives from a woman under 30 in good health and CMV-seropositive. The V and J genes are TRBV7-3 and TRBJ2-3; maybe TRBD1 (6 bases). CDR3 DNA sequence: TGTGCCAGCAGCTTAACCCTGGCAGGGGCGCAGTATTTT. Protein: CASSLTLAGAQYF.